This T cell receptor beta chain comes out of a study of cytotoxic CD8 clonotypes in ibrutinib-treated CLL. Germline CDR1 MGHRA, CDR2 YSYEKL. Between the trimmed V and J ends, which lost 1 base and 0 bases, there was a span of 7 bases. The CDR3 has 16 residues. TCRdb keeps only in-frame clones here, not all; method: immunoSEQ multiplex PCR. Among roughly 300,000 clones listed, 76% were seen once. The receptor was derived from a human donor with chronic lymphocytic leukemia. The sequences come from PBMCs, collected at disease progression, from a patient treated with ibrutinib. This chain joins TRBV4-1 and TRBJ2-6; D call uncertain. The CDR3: CASSQVEISGANVLTF. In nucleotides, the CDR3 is TGCGCCAGCAGCCAAGTTGAGATCTCTGGGGCCAACGTCCTGACTTTC.